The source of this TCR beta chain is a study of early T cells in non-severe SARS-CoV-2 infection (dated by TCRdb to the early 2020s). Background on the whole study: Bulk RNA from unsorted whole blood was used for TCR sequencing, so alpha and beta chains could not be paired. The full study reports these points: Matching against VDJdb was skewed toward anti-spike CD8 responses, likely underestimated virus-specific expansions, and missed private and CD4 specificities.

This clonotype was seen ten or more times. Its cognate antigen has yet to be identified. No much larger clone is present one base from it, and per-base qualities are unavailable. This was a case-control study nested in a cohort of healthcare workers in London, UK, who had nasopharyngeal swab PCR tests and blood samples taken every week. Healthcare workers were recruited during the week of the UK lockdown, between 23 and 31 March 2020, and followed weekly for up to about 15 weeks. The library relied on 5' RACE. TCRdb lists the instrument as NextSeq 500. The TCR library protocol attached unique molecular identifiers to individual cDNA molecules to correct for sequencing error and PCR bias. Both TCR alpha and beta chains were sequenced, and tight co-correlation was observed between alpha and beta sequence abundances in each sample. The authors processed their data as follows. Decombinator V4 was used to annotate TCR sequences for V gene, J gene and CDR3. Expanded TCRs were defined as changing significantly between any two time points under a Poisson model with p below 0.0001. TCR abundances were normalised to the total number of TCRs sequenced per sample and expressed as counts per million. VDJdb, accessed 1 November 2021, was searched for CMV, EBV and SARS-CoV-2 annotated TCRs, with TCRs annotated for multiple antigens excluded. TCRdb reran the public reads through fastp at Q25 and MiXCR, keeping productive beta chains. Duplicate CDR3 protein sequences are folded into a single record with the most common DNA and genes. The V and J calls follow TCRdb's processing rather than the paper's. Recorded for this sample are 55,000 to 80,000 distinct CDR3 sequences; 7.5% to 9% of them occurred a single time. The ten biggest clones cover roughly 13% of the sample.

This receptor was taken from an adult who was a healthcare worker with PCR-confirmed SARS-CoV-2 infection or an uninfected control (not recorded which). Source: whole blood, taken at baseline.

Here is the DNA: TGCAGTGCTTGGGGACTAGTGAATGAGCAGTTCTTC. Translation gives CSAWGLVNEQFF. Rearrangement joined TRBV20-1 to TRBJ2-1, with 8 junctional bases fitting TRBD2. Reading from cysteine to phenylalanine, the CDR3 counts 12 amino acids. Only the CDR3 portion is preserved as DNA: 36 bases, with reading frame beginning at the first base. Ends trimmed: V by 5 bases, J by 7 bases; bases unmatched to a gene: 4. Sequences DFQATT (CDR1) and SNEGSKA (CDR2) are obtained from the germline V gene (reference sequence).